Reported below is one T cell receptor (beta chain). Germline V gene lookup returns CDR1 SGHRS and CDR2 YFSETQ. The CDR3 consists of 18 residues. V was pared by 0 bases and J by 0 bases, with 9 bases of the junction left unmatched. Through a sample-barcoded 5' primer and a J-beta primer mix, a second PCR was run for about 6 to 11 cycles. In TCRdb, the 5' RACE reads were re-called with MiXCR into one record per CDR3 protein. The sample has roughly 1.6 million distinct CDR3 sequences, about 35% seen once; the top ten hold approximately 11%. These data are taken from a study of blood T cells in healthy people across ages.

Sample: blood. This sequence was found in a woman under 40 in good health. The J gene is TRBJ1-1, the V gene TRBV5-1, with 9 bases aligning to TRBD1. The chain's CDR3 is CASSLGGQGKGMNTEAFF. The CDR3 DNA reads TGCGCCAGCAGCTTGGGAGGACAGGGGAAGGGGATGAACACTGAAGCTTTCTTT.